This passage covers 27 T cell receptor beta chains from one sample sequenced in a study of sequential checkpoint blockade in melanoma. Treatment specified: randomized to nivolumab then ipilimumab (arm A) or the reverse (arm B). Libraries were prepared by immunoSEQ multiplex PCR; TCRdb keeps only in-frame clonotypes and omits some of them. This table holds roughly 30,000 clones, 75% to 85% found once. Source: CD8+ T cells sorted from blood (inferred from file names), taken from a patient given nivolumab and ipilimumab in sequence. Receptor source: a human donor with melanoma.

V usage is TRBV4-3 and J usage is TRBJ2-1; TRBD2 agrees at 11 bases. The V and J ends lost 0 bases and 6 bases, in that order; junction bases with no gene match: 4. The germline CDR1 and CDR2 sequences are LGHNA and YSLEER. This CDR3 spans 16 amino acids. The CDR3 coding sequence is TGCGCCAGCAGCCAAGACTTAGCGGGAGGGATCAATGAGCAGTTCTTC. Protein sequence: CASSQDLAGGINEQFF.

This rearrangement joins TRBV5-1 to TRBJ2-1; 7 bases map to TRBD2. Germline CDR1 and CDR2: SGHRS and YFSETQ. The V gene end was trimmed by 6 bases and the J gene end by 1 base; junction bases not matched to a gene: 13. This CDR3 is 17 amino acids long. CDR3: CASTPESGILSYNEQFF. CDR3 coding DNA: TGCGCCAGCACTCCAGAAAGCGGGATTTTGTCCTACAATGAGCAGTTCTTC.

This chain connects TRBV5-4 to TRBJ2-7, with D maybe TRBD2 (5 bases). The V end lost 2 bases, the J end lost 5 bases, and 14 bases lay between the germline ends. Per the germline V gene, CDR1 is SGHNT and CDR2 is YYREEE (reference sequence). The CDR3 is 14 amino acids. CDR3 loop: CASSFASGSDEQYF. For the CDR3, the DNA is TGTGCCAGCAGCTTTGCCTCGGGGAGCGACGAGCAGTACTTC.

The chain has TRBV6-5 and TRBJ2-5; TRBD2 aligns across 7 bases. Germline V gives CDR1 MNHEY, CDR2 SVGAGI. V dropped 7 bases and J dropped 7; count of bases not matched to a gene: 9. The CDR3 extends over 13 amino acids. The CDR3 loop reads CASTPDGGVTQYF. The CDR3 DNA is TGTGCCAGCACCCCGGATGGGGGGGTGACCCAGTACTTC.

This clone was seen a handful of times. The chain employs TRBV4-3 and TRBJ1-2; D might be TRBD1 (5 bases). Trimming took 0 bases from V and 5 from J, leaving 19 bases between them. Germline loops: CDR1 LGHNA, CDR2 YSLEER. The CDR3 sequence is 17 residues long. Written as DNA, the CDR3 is TGCGCCAGCAGCCAAGAGGCGGACTCCTTAGGGACTTATGGCTACACCTTC. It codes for CASSQEADSLGTYGYTF.

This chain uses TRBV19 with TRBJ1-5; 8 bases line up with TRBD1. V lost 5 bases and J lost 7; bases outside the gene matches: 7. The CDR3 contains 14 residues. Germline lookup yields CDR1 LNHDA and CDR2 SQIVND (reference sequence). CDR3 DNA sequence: TGTGCCAGTAGTGTACAGGGGGGAGGCCAGCCCCAGCATTTT. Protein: CASSVQGGGQPQHF.

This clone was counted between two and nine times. The CDR3 nucleotides are TGTGCCAGCAGCACTAGAGGACAGAGAATTGTGAACACTGAAGCTTTCTTT. As protein: CASSTRGQRIVNTEAFF. The chain carries TRBV7-8 and TRBJ1-1, with a tentative D call TRBD1 (6 bases). The germline V gene encodes CDR1 SGHVS and CDR2 FQNEAQ. V was cut by 5 bases and J by 0 bases, with 19 bases left in between. This CDR3 region has 17 residues.

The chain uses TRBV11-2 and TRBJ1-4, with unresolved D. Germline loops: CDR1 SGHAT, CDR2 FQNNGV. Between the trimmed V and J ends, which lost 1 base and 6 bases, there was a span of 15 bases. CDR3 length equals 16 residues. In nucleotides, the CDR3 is TGTGCCAGCAGCTTAGGCCCCCGGGGTGAAGATGAAAAACTGTTTTTT. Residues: CASSLGPRGEDEKLFF.

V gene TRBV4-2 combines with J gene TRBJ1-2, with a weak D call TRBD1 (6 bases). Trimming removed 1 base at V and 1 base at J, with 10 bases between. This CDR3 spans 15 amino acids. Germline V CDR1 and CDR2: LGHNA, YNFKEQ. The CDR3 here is CASSQASDSNYGYTF. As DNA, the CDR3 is TGTGCCAGCAGCCAAGCATCGGACAGTAACTATGGCTACACCTTC.

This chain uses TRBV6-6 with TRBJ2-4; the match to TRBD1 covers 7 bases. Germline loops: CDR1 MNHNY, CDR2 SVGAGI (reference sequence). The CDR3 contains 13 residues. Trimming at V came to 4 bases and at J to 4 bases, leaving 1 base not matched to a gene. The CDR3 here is CASSSDRKNIQYF. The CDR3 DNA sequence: TGTGCCAGCAGTTCGGACAGGAAAAACATTCAGTACTTC.

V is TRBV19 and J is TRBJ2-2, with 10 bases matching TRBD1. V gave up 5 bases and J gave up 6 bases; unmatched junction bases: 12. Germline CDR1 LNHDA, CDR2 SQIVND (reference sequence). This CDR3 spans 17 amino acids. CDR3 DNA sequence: TGTGCCAGTAGTTGGGGGGGACAGGGGAGTAAATCCGGGGAGCTGTTTTTT. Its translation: CASSWGGQGSKSGELFF.

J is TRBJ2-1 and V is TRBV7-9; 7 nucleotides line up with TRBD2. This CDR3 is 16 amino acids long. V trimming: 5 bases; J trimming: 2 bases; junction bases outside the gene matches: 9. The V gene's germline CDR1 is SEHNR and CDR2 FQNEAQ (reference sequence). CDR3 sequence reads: CASSASRGVAYNEQFF. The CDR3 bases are TGTGCCAGCAGCGCCTCTCGGGGGGTTGCCTACAATGAGCAGTTCTTC.

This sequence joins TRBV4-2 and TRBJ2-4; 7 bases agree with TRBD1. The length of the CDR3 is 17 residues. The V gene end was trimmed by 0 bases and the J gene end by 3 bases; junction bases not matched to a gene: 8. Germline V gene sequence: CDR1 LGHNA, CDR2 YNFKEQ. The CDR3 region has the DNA TGTGCCAGCAGCCAAGAAAGGACAGGAGGTCTCAAAAACATTCAGTACTTC. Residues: CASSQERTGGLKNIQYF.

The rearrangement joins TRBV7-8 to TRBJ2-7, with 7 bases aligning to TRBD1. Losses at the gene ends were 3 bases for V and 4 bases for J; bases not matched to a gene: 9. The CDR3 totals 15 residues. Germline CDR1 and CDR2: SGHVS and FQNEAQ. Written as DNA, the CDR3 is TGTGCCAGCAGCTTCGACAGGGCGATTAGGTACGAGCAGTACTTC. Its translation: CASSFDRAIRYEQYF.

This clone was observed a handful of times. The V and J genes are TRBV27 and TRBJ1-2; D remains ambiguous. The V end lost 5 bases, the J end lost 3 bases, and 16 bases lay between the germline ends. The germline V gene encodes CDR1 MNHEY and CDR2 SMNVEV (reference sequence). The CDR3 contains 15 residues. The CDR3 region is CASSHGPTTDYGYTF. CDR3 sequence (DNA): TGTGCCAGCAGTCATGGGCCGACCACAGACTATGGCTACACCTTC.

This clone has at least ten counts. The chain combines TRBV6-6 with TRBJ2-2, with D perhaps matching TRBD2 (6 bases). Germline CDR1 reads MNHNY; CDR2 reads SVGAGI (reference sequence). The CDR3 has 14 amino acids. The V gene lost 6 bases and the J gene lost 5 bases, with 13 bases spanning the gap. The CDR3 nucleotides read TGTGCCAGCAGCCCCGGGGAGGTTACCGGGGAGCTGTTTTTT. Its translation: CASSPGEVTGELFF.

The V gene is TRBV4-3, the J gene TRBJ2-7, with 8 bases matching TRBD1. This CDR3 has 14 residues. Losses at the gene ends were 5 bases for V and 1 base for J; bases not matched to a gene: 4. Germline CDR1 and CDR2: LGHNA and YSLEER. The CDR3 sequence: CASSSRTGSYEQYF. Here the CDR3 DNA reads TGCGCCAGCAGCTCCCGGACAGGGTCCTACGAGCAGTACTTC.

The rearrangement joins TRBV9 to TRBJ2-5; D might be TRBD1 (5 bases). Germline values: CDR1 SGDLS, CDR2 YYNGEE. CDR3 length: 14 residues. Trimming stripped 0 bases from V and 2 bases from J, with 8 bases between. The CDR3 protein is CASSVAAGQETQYF. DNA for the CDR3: TGTGCCAGCAGCGTAGCGGCAGGGCAAGAGACCCAGTACTTC.

The CDR3 DNA sequence: TGTGCCAGCAGTGAAGTACAGGGCTATGAAAAACTGTTTTTT. Its translation: CASSEVQGYEKLFF. This sequence joins TRBV2 and TRBJ1-4, with a weak D call TRBD1 (6 bases). CDR1 is SNHLY, CDR2 FYNNEI, per germline. V lost 1 base and J lost 6, with 9 bases in between. The CDR3 extends over 14 amino acids.

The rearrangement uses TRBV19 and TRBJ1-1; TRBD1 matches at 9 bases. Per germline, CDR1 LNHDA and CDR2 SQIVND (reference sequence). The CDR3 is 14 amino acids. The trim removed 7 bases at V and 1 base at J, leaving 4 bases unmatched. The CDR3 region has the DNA TGTGCCAGTACATGGGGACAGGGGAACACTGAAGCTTTCTTT. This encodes CASTWGQGNTEAFF.

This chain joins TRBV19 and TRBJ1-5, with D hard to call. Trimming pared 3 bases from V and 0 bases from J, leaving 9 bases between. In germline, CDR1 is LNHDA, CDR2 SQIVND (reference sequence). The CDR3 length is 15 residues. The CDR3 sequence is CASSITDYSNQPQHF. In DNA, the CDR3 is TGTGCCAGTAGTATTACAGACTATAGCAATCAGCCCCAGCATTTT.

Here the CDR3 reads CASSLEPGQETQYF. The CDR3 DNA sequence: TGTGCCAGCAGTCTTGAACCGGGTCAAGAGACCCAGTACTTC. The chain joins TRBV5-6 to TRBJ2-5, with D unclear. This CDR3 contains 14 residues. Germline V gives CDR1 SGHDT, CDR2 YYEEEE. V was trimmed by 5 bases and J by 2 bases, leaving 13 bases between them.

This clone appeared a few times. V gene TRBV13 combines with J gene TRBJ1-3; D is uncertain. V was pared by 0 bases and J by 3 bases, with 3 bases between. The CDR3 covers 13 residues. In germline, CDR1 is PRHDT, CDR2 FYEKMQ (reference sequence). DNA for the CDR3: TGTGCCAGCAGCTTAGGCCTTGGAAACACCATATATTTT. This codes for CASSLGLGNTIYF.

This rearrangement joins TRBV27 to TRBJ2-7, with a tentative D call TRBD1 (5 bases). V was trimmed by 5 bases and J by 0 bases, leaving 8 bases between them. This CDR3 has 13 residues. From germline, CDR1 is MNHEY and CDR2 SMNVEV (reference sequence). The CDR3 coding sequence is TGTGCCAGCAGTCCAGGGATCTCCTACGAGCAGTACTTC. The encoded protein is CASSPGISYEQYF.

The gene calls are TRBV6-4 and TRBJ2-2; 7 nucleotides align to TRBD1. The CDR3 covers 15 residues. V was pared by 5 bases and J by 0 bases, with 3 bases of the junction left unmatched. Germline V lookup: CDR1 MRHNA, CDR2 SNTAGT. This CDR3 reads CASSRGTANTGELFF. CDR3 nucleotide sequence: TGTGCCAGCAGTAGGGGGACAGCGAACACCGGGGAGCTGTTTTTT.

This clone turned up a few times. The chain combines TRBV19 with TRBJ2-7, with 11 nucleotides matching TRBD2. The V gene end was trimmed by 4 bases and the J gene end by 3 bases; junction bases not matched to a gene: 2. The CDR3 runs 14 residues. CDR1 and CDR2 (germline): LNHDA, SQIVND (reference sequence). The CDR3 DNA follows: TGTGCCAGTAGTACTAGCGGGGGGATCTACGAGCAGTACTTC. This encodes CASSTSGGIYEQYF.

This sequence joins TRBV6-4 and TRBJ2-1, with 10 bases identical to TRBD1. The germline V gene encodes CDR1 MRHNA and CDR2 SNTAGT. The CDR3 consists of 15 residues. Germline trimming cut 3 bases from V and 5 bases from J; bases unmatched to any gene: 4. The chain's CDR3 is CASSETGQGNNEQFF. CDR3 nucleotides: TGTGCCAGCAGTGAAACGGGACAGGGGAACAATGAGCAGTTCTTC.